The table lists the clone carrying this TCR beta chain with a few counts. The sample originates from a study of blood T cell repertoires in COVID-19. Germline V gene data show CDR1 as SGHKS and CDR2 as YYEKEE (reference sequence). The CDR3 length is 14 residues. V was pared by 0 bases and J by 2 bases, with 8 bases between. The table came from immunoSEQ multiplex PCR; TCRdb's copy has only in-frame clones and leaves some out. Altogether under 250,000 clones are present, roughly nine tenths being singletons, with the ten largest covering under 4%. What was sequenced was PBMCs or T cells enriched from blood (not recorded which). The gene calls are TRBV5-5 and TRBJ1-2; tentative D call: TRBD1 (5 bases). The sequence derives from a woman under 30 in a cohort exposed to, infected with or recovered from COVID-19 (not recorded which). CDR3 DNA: TGTGCCAGCAGCTTGGGACAGCCGAACTATGGCTACACCTTC. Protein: CASSLGQPNYGYTF.